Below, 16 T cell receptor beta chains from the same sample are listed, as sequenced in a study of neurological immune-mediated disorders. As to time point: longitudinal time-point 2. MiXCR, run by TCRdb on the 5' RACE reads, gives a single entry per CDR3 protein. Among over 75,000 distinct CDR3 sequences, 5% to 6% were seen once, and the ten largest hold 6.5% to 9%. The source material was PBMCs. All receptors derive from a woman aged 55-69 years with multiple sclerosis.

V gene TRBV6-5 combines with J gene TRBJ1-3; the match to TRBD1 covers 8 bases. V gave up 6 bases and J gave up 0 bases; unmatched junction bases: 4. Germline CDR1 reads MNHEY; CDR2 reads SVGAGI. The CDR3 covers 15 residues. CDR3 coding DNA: TGTGCCAGCAGCCGCGACAGGGGCTCTGGAAACACCATATATTTT. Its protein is CASSRDRGSGNTIYF.

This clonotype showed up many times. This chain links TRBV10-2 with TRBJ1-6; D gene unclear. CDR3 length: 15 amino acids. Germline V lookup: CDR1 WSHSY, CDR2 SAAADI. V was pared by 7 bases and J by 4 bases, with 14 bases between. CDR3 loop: CASKLRGLYNSPLHF. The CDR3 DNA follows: TGCGCCAGCAAGCTGCGAGGCTTATATAATTCACCCCTCCACTTT.

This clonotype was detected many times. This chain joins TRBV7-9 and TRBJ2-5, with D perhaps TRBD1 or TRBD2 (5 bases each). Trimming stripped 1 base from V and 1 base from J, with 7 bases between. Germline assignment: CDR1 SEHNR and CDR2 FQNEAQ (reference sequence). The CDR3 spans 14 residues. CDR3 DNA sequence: TGTGCCAGCAGCTTAGAGAGGGGCCAAGAGACCCAGTACTTC. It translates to CASSLERGQETQYF.

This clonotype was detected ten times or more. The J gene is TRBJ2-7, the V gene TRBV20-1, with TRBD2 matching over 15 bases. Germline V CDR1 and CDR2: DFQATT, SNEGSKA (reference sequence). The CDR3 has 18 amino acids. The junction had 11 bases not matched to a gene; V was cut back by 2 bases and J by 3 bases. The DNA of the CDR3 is TGCAGTGCTAGACCAAGGGGAGGACTAGCGGGGGGGAGCTACGAGCAGTACTTC. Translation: CSARPRGGLAGGSYEQYF.

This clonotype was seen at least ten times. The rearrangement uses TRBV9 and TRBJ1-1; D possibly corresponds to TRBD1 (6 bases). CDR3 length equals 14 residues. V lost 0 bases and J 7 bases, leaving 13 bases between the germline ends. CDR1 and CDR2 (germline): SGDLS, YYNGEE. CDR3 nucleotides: TGTGCCAGCAGCGTAGATGGGGGCGCGGGTGAAGCTTTCTTT. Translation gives CASSVDGGAGEAFF.

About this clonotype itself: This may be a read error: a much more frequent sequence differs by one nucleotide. Here the CDR3 DNA reads TGTGCCAGCAGTTTTTTAGACTCACCCCTCCACTTT. Translation: CASSFLDSPLHF. The V gene is TRBV12-3 or TRBV12-4, the J gene TRBJ1-6; unclear D gene. The CDR3 is 12 residues long. Trimming left V 3 bases short and J 10 bases short, with 7 bases between.

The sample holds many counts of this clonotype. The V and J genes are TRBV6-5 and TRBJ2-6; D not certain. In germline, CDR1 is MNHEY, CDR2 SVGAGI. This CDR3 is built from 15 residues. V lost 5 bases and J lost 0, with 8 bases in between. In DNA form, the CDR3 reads TGTGCCAGCAGTCCCGGTAGCTCTGGGGCCAACGTCCTGACTTTC. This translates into CASSPGSSGANVLTF.

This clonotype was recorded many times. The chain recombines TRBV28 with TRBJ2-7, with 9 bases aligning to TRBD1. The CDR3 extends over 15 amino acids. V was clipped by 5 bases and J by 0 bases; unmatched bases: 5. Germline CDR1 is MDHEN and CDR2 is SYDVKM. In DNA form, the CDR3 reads TGTGCCAGCAGTCCACAGGGGGCCAGCTCCTACGAGCAGTACTTC. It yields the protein CASSPQGASSYEQYF.

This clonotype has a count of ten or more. The CDR3 here is CASSQVGAGYEQYF. The DNA for the CDR3 is TGTGCCAGCAGCCAAGTCGGGGCCGGCTACGAGCAGTACTTC. The chain combines TRBV3-1 with TRBJ2-7; either TRBD1 or TRBD2 may supply D (5 bases each). The V gene's germline CDR1 is LGHDT and CDR2 YNNKEL (reference sequence). The CDR3 is made up of 14 amino acids. Trimming left V 1 base short and J 3 bases short, with 10 bases between.

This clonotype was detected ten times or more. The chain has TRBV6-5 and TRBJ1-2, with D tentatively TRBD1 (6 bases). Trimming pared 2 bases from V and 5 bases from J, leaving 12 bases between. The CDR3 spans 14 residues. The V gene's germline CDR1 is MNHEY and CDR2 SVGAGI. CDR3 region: CASSYPGQPYGYTF. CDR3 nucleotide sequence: TGTGCCAGCAGTTACCCGGGACAACCTTATGGCTACACCTTC.

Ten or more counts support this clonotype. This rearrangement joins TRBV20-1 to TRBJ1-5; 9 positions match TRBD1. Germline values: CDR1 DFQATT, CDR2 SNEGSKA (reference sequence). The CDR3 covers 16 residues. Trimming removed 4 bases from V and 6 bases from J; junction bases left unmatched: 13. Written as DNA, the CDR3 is TGCAGTGCTAAAGTTAATACAGGGGGCCTGGGTCAGCCCCAGCATTTT. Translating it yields CSAKVNTGGLGQPQHF.

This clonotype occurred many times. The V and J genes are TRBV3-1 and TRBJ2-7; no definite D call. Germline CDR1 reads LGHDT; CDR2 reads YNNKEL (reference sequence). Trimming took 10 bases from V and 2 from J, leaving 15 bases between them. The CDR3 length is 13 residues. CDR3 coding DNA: TGTGCCACCGCCCGGGTAGGGACCTACGAGCAGTACTTC. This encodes CATARVGTYEQYF.

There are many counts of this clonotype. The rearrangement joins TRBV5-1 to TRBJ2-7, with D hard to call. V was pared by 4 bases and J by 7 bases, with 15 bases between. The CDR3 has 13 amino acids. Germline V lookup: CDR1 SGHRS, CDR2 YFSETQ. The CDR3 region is CASSEPGGREQYF. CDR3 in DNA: TGCGCCAGCAGCGAGCCGGGCGGCCGAGAGCAGTACTTC.

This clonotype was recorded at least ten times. Here the CDR3 DNA reads TGTGCCAGCAGCCCAAGACTAGGAGCCGGGGAGCTGTTTTTT. This gives the protein CASSPRLGAGELFF. The J gene is TRBJ2-2, the V gene TRBV3-1; D is possibly TRBD2 (6 bases). Trimming removed 4 bases from V and 6 bases from J, with 12 bases in between. Germline CDR1 LGHDT, CDR2 YNNKEL (reference sequence). This CDR3 has 14 amino acids.

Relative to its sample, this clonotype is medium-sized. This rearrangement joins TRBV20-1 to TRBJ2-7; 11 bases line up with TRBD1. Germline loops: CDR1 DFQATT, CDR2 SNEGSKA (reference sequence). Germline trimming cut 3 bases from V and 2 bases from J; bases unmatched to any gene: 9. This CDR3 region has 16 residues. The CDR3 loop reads CSARVISGQGAYEQYF. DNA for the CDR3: TGCAGTGCTAGGGTGATCTCGGGACAGGGGGCCTACGAGCAGTACTTC.

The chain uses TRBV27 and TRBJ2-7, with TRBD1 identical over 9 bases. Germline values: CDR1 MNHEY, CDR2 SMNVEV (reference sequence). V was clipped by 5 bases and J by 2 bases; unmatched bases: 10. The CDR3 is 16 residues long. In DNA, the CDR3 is TGTGCCAGCAGTGGACCCGGGACAGGGACCACCTACGAGCAGTACTTC. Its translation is CASSGPGTGTTYEQYF.